This TCR beta chain was identified in a study of cytomegalovirus exposure and HLA in healthy donors. Germline CDR1 reads MNHNY; CDR2 reads SVGAGI (reference sequence). The CDR3 is 16 residues long. V was pared by 4 bases and J by 3 bases, with 9 bases of the junction left unmatched. Use of 60 Vbeta and 13 Jbeta primers characterized the PCR. TCRdb keeps only in-frame clones here, not all; method: immunoSEQ multiplex PCR. Found here are some 150,000 clones, approximately 9% of them singletons; the top ten hold roughly 6.4%. In this sample, this clone turned up a few times. The receptor was isolated from a woman in her thirties or forties in good health and CMV-seropositive. Input material: PBMCs. This sequence joins TRBV6-6 and TRBJ1-5; 7 bases are a match to TRBD1. The CDR3, as DNA: TGTGCCAGCAGTTCTACAGGGGAGGCGATCAATCAGCCCCAGCATTTT. As protein: CASSSTGEAINQPQHF.